This T cell receptor beta chain comes out of a study of blood T cell repertoires in COVID-19. At the level of the study: Collection of acute and convalescent COVID-19 samples took place in the United States, Italy and Spain. T cells, B-cell-depleted T cells, or PBMCs supplied cDNA or gDNA.

As processed by the authors: Reference gene primer amplification gave nucleated cell count estimates. The protocol was immunoSEQ multiplex PCR, while the TCRdb copy is restricted to in-frame clones and leaves out a portion. V and J calls and clone size are those listed in that table; D and trimming were worked out from the DNA. The data contain tens of thousands of clones, under 95% of them singletons. This CDR3 comprises 17 residues. The germline V gene has CDR1 MNHNY and CDR2 SVGAGI (reference sequence). Losses at the gene ends were 5 bases for V and 2 bases for J; bases not matched to a gene: 14. This clone was found once.

Sequences were obtained from peripheral blood. This receptor was taken from a human donor with active COVID-19. The donor label of this sample is uncertain. This chain connects TRBV6-6 to TRBJ1-2, with 7 bases identical to TRBD1. DNA for the CDR3: TGTGCCAGCAGTCAATCGGACAGGATCTTAATGAACTATGGCTACACCTTC. Translated: CASSQSDRILMNYGYTF.